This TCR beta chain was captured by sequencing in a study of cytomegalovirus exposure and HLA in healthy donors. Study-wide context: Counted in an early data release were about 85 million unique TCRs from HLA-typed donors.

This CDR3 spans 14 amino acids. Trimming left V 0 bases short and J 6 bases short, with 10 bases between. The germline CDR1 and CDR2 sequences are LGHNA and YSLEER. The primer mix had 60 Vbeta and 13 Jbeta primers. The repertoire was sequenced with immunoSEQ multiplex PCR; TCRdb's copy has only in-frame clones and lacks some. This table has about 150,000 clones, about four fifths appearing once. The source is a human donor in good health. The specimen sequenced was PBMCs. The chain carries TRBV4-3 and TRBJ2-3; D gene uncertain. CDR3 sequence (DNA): TGCGCCAGCAGCCAAGATACCGGGTTTGATACGCAGTATTTT. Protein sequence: CASSQDTGFDTQYF.